One T cell receptor (beta chain) is described in this entry. Authors' processing steps: Reference gene primer amplification in the assay estimated nucleated cell counts. Generated by immunoSEQ multiplex PCR, the TCRdb table keeps only in-frame clones and is missing some. The V and J calls and clone size come from that table; D and trimming were worked out from the DNA. This repertoire shows some 280,000 clones, 86% found once; its top ten account for 2.5% to 3%. Trimming took 5 bases from V and 5 from J; bases not matched to a gene: 4. This CDR3 is built from 15 residues. Per the germline V gene, CDR1 is SGDLS and CDR2 is YYNGEE. The data originate from a study of blood T cell repertoires in COVID-19. Looking at the study overall: From T cells, B-cell-depleted T cells, or PBMCs came the material, which was cDNA or gDNA.

The clonotype comes from a woman aged 25-40 years with active or convalescent COVID-19. The specimen was peripheral blood. The V and J genes are TRBV9 and TRBJ2-3; the match to TRBD2 covers 14 bases. CDR3 sequence (DNA): TGTGCCAGCAGTCGACTAGCGGGGGGGCGAGATACGCAGTATTTT. This translates into CASSRLAGGRDTQYF.